This TCR beta chain emerged from a study of T cell responses to AZD1222 COVID-19 vaccine. The CDR3 spans 14 residues. V lost 5 bases to trimming and J lost 1 base; unmatched junction nucleotides: 1. In germline, CDR1 is SGHVS, CDR2 FQNEAQ. Assay used: immunoSEQ multiplex PCR; TCRdb lists only in-frame clones, some missing. The table has roughly 200,000 clones, 91% seen once; the top ten hold 3.4%. With respect to this clone: Its antigen is not identified.

Broader study findings: With dominance at 160-218 and 743-854, vaccine-associated CD4 TCRs spanned spike. At baseline, seropositivity was found in only six AZD1222 recipients.

This TCR came from an adult who received the AZD1222 COVID-19 vaccine. Sequencing used peripheral blood, obtained 28 days after the second AZD1222 dose. This chain joins TRBV7-8 and TRBJ2-2; 7 bases line up with TRBD2. The CDR3 reads CASSPSGNTGELFF. The CDR3 region has the DNA TGTGCCAGCAGCCCTAGCGGGAACACCGGGGAGCTGTTTTTT.